This T cell receptor (beta chain) was sequenced for a study of control samples from healthy donors and cancer patients. Only in-frame clones appear in the TCRdb table, and some are missing; sequencing was by immunoSEQ multiplex PCR. Among 95,000 to 130,000 clones listed, roughly 92% were seen once. The CDR3 has 14 residues. Germline V CDR1 and CDR2: MNHEY, SVGAGI. Trimming took off 8 bases at V and 5 bases at J, with 18 bases between the two ends. The material sequenced was blood. This TCR was sampled from a man aged 25 to 40 in good health. J is TRBJ1-2 and V is TRBV6-5, with D possibly being TRBD1 (6 bases). DNA for the CDR3: TGTGCCAGCTCTGGGGGGGTGGGGGCGTATGGCTACACCTTC. It specifies CASSGGVGAYGYTF.